This entry is about one T cell receptor beta chain. Its antigen is not yet known. No much larger clone exists at a distance of one base, and base qualities are not known. This entry is derived from a study of T-cell reconstitution after alpha-beta-depleted transplantation in children (dated by TCRdb to 2016 to 2017). Regarding the research as a whole: Using TCR repertoire profiling, the study followed T-cell immune reconstitution in a quantitative way in children after TCRalphabeta/CD19-depleted allogeneic hematopoietic cell transplantation.

Library method: PCR. TCRdb records Illumina HiSeq 2500 as the sequencer. TCR libraries were prepared with molecular barcoding, using unique molecular identifiers to normalize TCRbeta repertoire quantification. Starting from the raw public reads, TCRdb applied fastp trimming at Q25, assembled clones with MiXCR and retained in-frame beta chains. Here each entry gathers all rows of one CDR3 protein and keeps the most common genes and DNA. This sample is represented by around 400,000 distinct CDR3 sequences; approximately 10% of them were singletons. Over 4.5% of the sample belongs to the ten largest clones. Sequences were derived from PBMCs from the stem cell graft donor, sampled from the stem cell graft. The source of this sequence is a human donor who donated a stem cell graft to a child with acute myeloid leukemia.

The CDR3 protein is CASSPFPISYNEQFF. The DNA sequence is as follows: TGTGCCAGCAGCCCATTCCCGATCTCCTACAATGAGCAGTTCTTC. The sequence joins TRBV14 to TRBJ2-1; confidence is insufficient to name the D gene. Counted from cysteine to phenylalanine, this CDR3 has 15 amino acids. The entry retains the CDR3 DNA only, 45 bases that are in frame from base 1. V and J lose 4 bases and 0 bases, and a span of 10 bases separates them. The germline V gene supplies CDR1 SGHDN and CDR2 FVKESK. Reference TRBV14 and TRBJ2-1 genes cover what lies past the CDR3, so the full variable domain is EAGVTQFPSHSVIEKGQTVTLRCDPISGHDNLYWYRRVMGKEIKFLLHFVKESKQDESGMPNNRFLAERTGGTYSTLKVQPAELEDSGVYFCASSPFPISYNEQFFGPGTRLTVL.